These T cell receptor beta chains were read from a single sample in a study of Ad26.COV2.S vaccination and SARS-CoV-2 variants. Sequencing was performed with immunoSEQ multiplex PCR; in TCRdb, only in-frame clones are kept and a portion is missing. The table includes roughly 510,000 clones, roughly 87% detected once. Sequences were derived from peripheral blood, sampled in a trial of Ad26.COV2.S vaccine versus placebo. The receptor set was obtained from a person between 18 and 59 years old who received the Ad26.COV2.S COVID-19 vaccine or a placebo. CDR3s include the opening cysteine and the closing phenylalanine or tryptophan. The D gene is left open where the match is weak. Clone size is given for some rows only: seen once, a few or many times, or a class if the clone is expanded.

d_call: TRBD1
v_call: TRBV28
j_call: TRBJ2-2
clone_size: NA
cdr3_aa: CASENTAGTGANTGELFF
cdr3_nt: TGTGCCAGCGAAAATACGGCGGGGACAGGGGCGAACACCGGGGAGCTGTTTTTT

d_call: NA
v_call: TRBV30
j_call: TRBJ2-6
clone_size: NA
cdr3_aa: CAWSQGFSGANVLTF
cdr3_nt: TGTGCCTGGTCACAGGGCTTCTCTGGGGCCAACGTCCTGACTTTC

d_call: NA
v_call: TRBV9
j_call: TRBJ2-7
clone_size: NA
cdr3_aa: CARPSGPTVDESLGVRYEQYF
cdr3_nt: TGTGCCAGACCTTCCGGGCCCACAGTGGACGAGTCGTTGGGAGTAAGGTACGAGCAGTACTTC

d_call: NA
v_call: TRBV9
j_call: TRBJ2-2
clone_size: few
cdr3_aa: CASSVVQGHTGELFF
cdr3_nt: TGTGCCAGCAGCGTAGTACAGGGTCACACCGGGGAGCTGTTTTTT

d_call: TRBD2
v_call: TRBV15
j_call: TRBJ2-5
clone_size: NA
cdr3_aa: CATSRTGTSGRLGETQYF
cdr3_nt: TGTGCCACCAGCAGGACCGGGACTAGCGGGAGGTTAGGCGAGACCCAGTACTTC

d_call: NA
v_call: TRBV19
j_call: TRBJ2-2
clone_size: once
cdr3_aa: CASSITGNTGELFF
cdr3_nt: TGTGCCAGTAGTATCACAGGGAACACCGGGGAGCTGTTTTTT

d_call: NA
v_call: TRBV28
j_call: TRBJ2-7
clone_size: NA
cdr3_aa: CASSPRGTQYEQYF
cdr3_nt: TGTGCCAGCAGTCCCAGAGGGACACAATACGAGCAGTACTTC

d_call: NA
v_call: TRBV7-2
j_call: TRBJ2-2
clone_size: NA
cdr3_aa: CASSLVGGSGTGELFF
cdr3_nt: TGTGCCAGCAGCTTAGTGGGGGGTAGCGGCACCGGGGAGCTGTTTTTT

d_call: NA
v_call: TRBV9
j_call: TRBJ1-2
clone_size: NA
cdr3_aa: CASSVDSYYGYTF
cdr3_nt: TGTGCCAGCAGCGTAGACAGCTACTATGGCTACACCTTC

d_call: NA
v_call: TRBV28
j_call: TRBJ2-2
clone_size: NA
cdr3_aa: CASSWDQNTGELFF
cdr3_nt: TGTGCCAGCAGTTGGGATCAGAACACCGGGGAGCTGTTTTTT

d_call: TRBD1
v_call: TRBV7-2
j_call: TRBJ2-3
clone_size: once
cdr3_aa: CASSLTGGTTTWTTDTQYF
cdr3_nt: TGTGCCAGCAGCTTGACAGGGGGCACAACGACGTGGACCACAGATACGCAGTATTTT

d_call: TRBD1
v_call: TRBV28
j_call: TRBJ1-1
clone_size: NA
cdr3_aa: CASSLGQGEAFF
cdr3_nt: TGTGCCAGCAGTTTGGGACAGGGGGAAGCTTTCTTT

d_call: NA
v_call: TRBV2
j_call: TRBJ1-1
clone_size: NA
cdr3_aa: CASSNHGALNTEAFF
cdr3_nt: TGTGCCAGCAGTAACCACGGGGCGCTGAACACTGAAGCTTTCTTT

d_call: NA
v_call: TRBV29-1
j_call: TRBJ2-1
clone_size: NA
cdr3_aa: CSVDRLALNNEQFF
cdr3_nt: TGCAGCGTTGACAGGCTAGCCTTAAACAATGAGCAGTTCTTC

d_call: NA
v_call: TRBV7-2
j_call: TRBJ1-2
clone_size: NA
cdr3_aa: CASSSSGRFNTF
cdr3_nt: TGTGCCAGCAGCTCTAGCGGACGGTTTAACACCTTC

d_call: TRBD1
v_call: TRBV30
j_call: TRBJ1-5
clone_size: NA
cdr3_aa: CAWSVDGQGLNQPQHF
cdr3_nt: TGTGCCTGGAGTGTAGATGGACAGGGCCTCAATCAGCCCCAGCATTTT

d_call: NA
v_call: TRBV9
j_call: TRBJ2-2
clone_size: NA
cdr3_aa: CASSVATVGAAGELFF
cdr3_nt: TGTGCCAGCAGCGTAGCTACGGTGGGGGCGGCCGGGGAGCTGTTTTTT